The present T cell receptor beta chain was sequenced within a study of cytomegalovirus exposure and HLA in healthy donors. Study-level background: Approximately 180 million T cells yielded about 120 million unique TCR beta sequences, as an earlier analysis found.

Whole-study findings and limits: Per a prior analysis, the majority of TCR beta V segments were productive roughly 90% or roughly 30% of the time. Because they were indistinguishable, some V segments, including TRBV6-2 and TRBV6-3, were excluded.

The PCR contained 60 Vbeta and 13 Jbeta primers. Repertoires were generated with immunoSEQ multiplex PCR, while TCRdb's copy carries only in-frame clones and drops some. The data hold fewer than 250,000 clones, with 60% to 80% observed a single time. Worth noting for this clone: Its target is unknown.

Looked up from germline, CDR1 is MDHEN and CDR2 is SYDVKM. Trimming removed 2 bases at V and 2 bases at J, with 4 bases between. This CDR3 region has 12 residues. The chain is built from TRBV28 and TRBJ2-7; unclear D gene. This receptor was taken from a male donor in good health and CMV-seronegative. Specimen: PBMCs. CDR3 residues: CASSLAPYEQYF. The CDR3 DNA follows: TGTGCCAGCAGTTTAGCGCCCTACGAGCAGTACTTC.